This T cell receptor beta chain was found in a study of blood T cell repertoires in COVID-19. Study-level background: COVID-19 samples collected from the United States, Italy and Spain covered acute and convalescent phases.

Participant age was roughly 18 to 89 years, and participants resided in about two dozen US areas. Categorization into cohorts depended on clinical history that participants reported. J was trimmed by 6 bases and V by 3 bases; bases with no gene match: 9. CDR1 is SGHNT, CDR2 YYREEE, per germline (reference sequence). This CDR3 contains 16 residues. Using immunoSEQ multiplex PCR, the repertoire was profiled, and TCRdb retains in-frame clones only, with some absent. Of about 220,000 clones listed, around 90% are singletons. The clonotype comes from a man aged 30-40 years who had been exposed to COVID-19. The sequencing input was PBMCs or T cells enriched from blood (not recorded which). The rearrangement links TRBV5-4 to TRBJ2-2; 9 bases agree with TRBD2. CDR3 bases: TGTGCCAGCAGCTCAGCGCGGGGGGGCAGGGCCGGGGAGCTGTTTTTT. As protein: CASSSARGGRAGELFF.